This T cell receptor beta chain originates from a study of blood T cell repertoires in COVID-19. Only in-frame clones appear in the TCRdb table, and some are missing; sequencing was by immunoSEQ multiplex PCR. Altogether 200,000 to 250,000 clones are present, 70% to 90% being singletons, with the ten largest covering more than 6.5%. Trimming left V 1 base short and J 0 bases short, with 7 bases between. Germline CDR1 and CDR2: LGHNA and YSLEER. This CDR3 has 15 amino acids. This clone has just a few counts. This receptor was obtained from a woman in her 70s with active or convalescent COVID-19. Sequencing was carried out using peripheral blood. The chain carries TRBV4-3 and TRBJ1-3; D is ambiguous. DNA for the CDR3: TGCGCCAGCAGCCAAGGCACAGTCTCTGGAAACACCATATATTTT. Translating it yields CASSQGTVSGNTIYF.